The sequence of this T cell receptor (beta chain) was determined in a study of patients and donors after allogeneic stem cell transplantation. Trimming took 4 bases from V and 6 from J, leaving 15 bases between them. Germline lookup yields CDR1 GTSNPN and CDR2 SVGIG (reference sequence). The CDR3 extends over 13 amino acids. This clonotype has just a few counts. TCRdb re-derived calls from the RT-PCR reads in MiXCR, one entry per CDR3 protein. The sample contains about 90,000 distinct CDR3 sequences, about 48% of which appear only once. The source of this sequence is a human donor who was either an allogeneic HSCT recipient or a stem cell or donor lymphocyte infusion donor (not recorded which). It is not recorded whose cells these are; they may come from a transplant donor. The source material was blood, either unsorted or a sorted T cell fraction (not recorded which). The gene calls are TRBV30 and TRBJ1-2, with D possibly TRBD1 on 5 matching bases. Here the CDR3 reads CAWTIIGVNGYTF. The CDR3 coding sequence is TGTGCCTGGACGATAATAGGGGTTAATGGCTACACCTTC.